The clone carrying this T cell receptor (beta chain) turned up a few times. The data stem from a study of blood T cell repertoires in COVID-19. Turning to the study itself: The origin of the acute and convalescent COVID-19 samples was the United States, Italy and Spain. Sources were T cells, B-cell-depleted T cells, or PBMCs; the material itself was cDNA or gDNA.

Per the authors' pipeline: Scientists estimated how many nucleated cells there were by amplifying reference gene primers. Data came from immunoSEQ multiplex PCR; TCRdb stores just in-frame clones and leaves some out. V and J calls and clone size are those listed in that table; D and trimming were worked out from the DNA. The sample comprises approximately 210,000 clones, about 91% of which are singletons, and approximately 1.2% rests with the top ten. The origin of this receptor is a man aged 30 to 45 with acute or convalescent COVID-19. Source material: peripheral blood.

CDR3 coding DNA: TGTGCCAGTAGTACAGACAGGGGCTCCAACACTGAAGCTTTCTTT. Residues: CASSTDRGSNTEAFF. The chain couples TRBV19 to TRBJ1-1; TRBD1 matches 8 bases. The germline CDR1 and CDR2 sequences are LNHDA and SQIVND (reference sequence). V lost 4 bases and J lost 2; bases outside the gene matches: 6. The CDR3 covers 15 residues.